The clone carrying this T cell receptor (beta chain) was observed at least ten times. This entry is derived from a study of patients and donors after allogeneic stem cell transplantation. TCRdb called the RT-PCR reads again in MiXCR, with one record for every CDR3 protein. The table has about 410,000 distinct CDR3 sequences, roughly 16% seen once. V was clipped by 1 base and J by 7 bases, with 6 bases between them. The CDR3 is 12 residues long. Germline V gene sequence: CDR1 SGHRS, CDR2 YFSETQ. This sequence joins TRBV5-1 and TRBJ2-1; no definite D call. This receptor was taken from a human donor who was either an allogeneic HSCT recipient or a stem cell or donor lymphocyte infusion donor (not recorded which). It is not recorded whose cells these are; they may come from a transplant donor. The sequencing input was blood, either unsorted or a sorted T cell fraction (not recorded which). CDR3 loop: CASSLLENEQFF. CDR3 sequence (DNA): TGCGCCAGCAGCTTGCTGGAAAATGAGCAGTTCTTC.